This T cell receptor (beta chain) emerged from a study of shared clonotypes between healthy human individuals. Study results and caveats: Represented diversity (both genetic and exposure-history) was limited by the small number of donors.

Regarding this clone: Its antigen remains unidentified.

Profiling relied on immunoSEQ multiplex PCR, and the TCRdb table lists in-frame clones only, not all of them. This sample has more than 1.2 million clones, with approximately 98.5% found just once. Among the donors, all were Caucasian adults who lived in Nashville, Tennessee. Splitting of CD4+ cells produced CD45RA+ naive and CD45RA-negative memory subsets. This receptor was taken from a man under 40 in good health. Sequenced: naive CD4+ T cells sorted from blood. Specified subset: CD45RA+ positively selected.

CDR3 amino acids: CASSLWVVGNTIYF. CDR3 nucleotide sequence: TGTGCCAGCAGTTTATGGGTTGTTGGAAACACCATATATTTT. The rearrangement uses TRBV28 and TRBJ1-3; D remains unclear. CDR1 MDHEN and CDR2 SYDVKM come from the germline V gene. The CDR3 is 14 residues long. The V end lost 0 bases, the J end lost 3 bases, and 6 bases lay between the germline ends.